A selection of T cell receptor beta chains follows, all from one sample in a study of technical replicates of blood from several donors. Only in-frame clones appear in the TCRdb table, and some are missing; sequencing was by immunoSEQ multiplex PCR. The sample shows about 71,000 clones, roughly 92% of them seen only once. The sequenced material came from T cells isolated from PBMCs. The source of these receptors is a human donor in good health. CDR3s include the opening cysteine and the closing phenylalanine or tryptophan. A D gene is named only where the DNA matches it firmly. Not every row has a clone size; where given, it reads once, few, many or a size class.

j_call d_call clone_size v_call cdr3_aa cdr3_nt
TRBJ1-4 TRBD1 - TRBV7-2 CASSLRTGSREKLFF TGTGCCAGCAGCCTACGGACAGGATCGCGGGAAAAACTGTTTTTT
TRBJ2-1 TRBD2 - TRBV5-4 CASSSGLAEDNEQFF TGTGCCAGCAGCTCGGGACTAGCGGAGGACAATGAGCAGTTCTTC
TRBJ1-2 - - TRBV7-2 CASTRTDYYGYTF TGTGCCAGCACCAGGACAGACTACTATGGCTACACCTTC
TRBJ1-1 - few TRBV30 CAWSVIFSASLRTEAFF TGTGCCTGGAGTGTAATCTTTTCGGCATCTCTGAGGACTGAAGCTTTCTTT
TRBJ2-7 TRBD2 - TRBV28 CASSLLTSGLAYEQYF TGTGCCAGCAGTTTGCTGACTAGCGGGCTAGCCTACGAGCAGTACTTC
TRBJ2-1 TRBD2 - TRBV19 CASSRLAGGKTYNEQFF TGTGCCAGTAGCCGTCTAGCGGGAGGGAAGACCTACAATGAGCAGTTCTTC
TRBJ2-1 TRBD2 - TRBV28 CASTFAGTSIDNEQFF TGTGCCAGCACCTTCGCGGGGACTAGTATAGACAATGAGCAGTTCTTC
TRBJ2-2 TRBD1 once TRBV5-4 CASSSRRQGANTGELFF TGTGCCAGCAGCTCCCGTCGACAGGGGGCGAACACCGGGGAGCTGTTTTTT
TRBJ2-3 TRBD2 - TRBV11-2 CASSLGQLAGLNTDTQYF TGTGCCAGCAGCTTAGGCCAATTGGCGGGACTAAACACAGATACGCAGTATTTT
TRBJ2-5 - - TRBV6-6 CASSSRHPPQETQYF TGTGCCAGCAGTTCTCGACACCCTCCACAAGAGACCCAGTACTTC
TRBJ2-7 - - TRBV19 CASSIQVLYEQYF TGTGCCAGTAGTATCCAGGTCCTCTACGAGCAGTACTTC
TRBJ2-3 - - TRBV5-6 CASSSRGSNTDTQYF TGTGCCAGCAGTTCACGAGGAAGTAACACAGATACGCAGTATTTT
TRBJ2-3 TRBD2 - TRBV5-6 CASSFGGSTDTQYF TGTGCCAGCAGCTTCGGCGGGAGTACAGATACGCAGTATTTT
TRBJ2-3 TRBD2 - TRBV6-1 CASSVNPTSGYTDTQYF TGTGCCAGCAGTGTAAATCCGACTAGCGGTTACACAGATACGCAGTATTTT
TRBJ1-2 - - TRBV5-5 CASSLAGTTIGYTF TGTGCCAGCAGCTTGGCCGGGACAACTATTGGCTACACCTTC
TRBJ2-3 TRBD2 - TRBV5-6 CASSWGGNTQYF TGTGCCAGCAGCTGGGGGGGAAATACGCAGTATTTT
TRBJ1-4 - - TRBV7-8 CASSFNTGINEKLFF TGTGCCAGCAGCTTTAACACAGGGATTAATGAAAAACTGTTTTTT
TRBJ2-5 - - TRBV13 CASSLTKETQYF TGTGCCAGCAGCTTAACTAAAGAGACCCAGTACTTC
TRBJ1-5 - once TRBV7-2 CASSLGPRQTYQPQHF TGTGCCAGCAGCTTAGGTCCGAGACAGACGTATCAGCCCCAGCATTTT
TRBJ2-7 - - TRBV11-3 CASSLAGSYEQYF TGTGCCAGCAGCTTAGCCGGTTCCTACGAGCAGTACTTC
TRBJ2-4 TRBD1 - TRBV30 CAWNLGQGKYYF TGTGCCTGGAACCTAGGACAGGGCAAGTATTACTTC
TRBJ1-5 TRBD1 - TRBV15 CATSRAPGQSLDQPQHF TGTGCCACCAGCAGAGCCCCGGGACAGTCCCTGGATCAGCCCCAGCATTTT
TRBJ2-7 - - TRBV28 CASSFRGFTDSLYF TGTGCCAGCAGTTTTCGAGGCTTTACGGACAGCTTATACTTC
TRBJ2-1 - - TRBV19 CASSIGGVSYNEQFF TGTGCCAGTAGTATAGGAGGAGTCTCTTACAATGAGCAGTTCTTC
TRBJ1-2 - - TRBV9 CASSAPYGYTF TGTGCCAGCAGCGCCCCTTATGGCTACACCTTC
TRBJ2-7 TRBD1 - TRBV5-1 CASSFRDRSDEQYF TGCGCCAGCAGCTTCCGGGACAGAAGTGACGAGCAGTACTTC
TRBJ2-5 - - TRBV9 CASSARVAEAQYF TGTGCCAGCAGCGCCAGAGTCGCGGAGGCCCAGTACTTC
TRBJ1-1 TRBD1 few TRBV10-3 CAISTGPNTEAFF TGTGCCATCTCGACAGGGCCCAACACTGAAGCTTTCTTT
TRBJ2-5 - few TRBV19 CASSLRETQYF TGTGCCAGTAGTCTAAGAGAGACCCAGTACTTC
TRBJ2-3 TRBD2 - TRBV19 CASSIIWTSGLKDTQYF TGTGCCAGTAGTATTATTTGGACTAGCGGGTTAAAAGATACGCAGTATTTT
TRBJ1-5 TRBD1 - TRBV7-2 CASSPRTGNQPQHF TGTGCCAGCAGCCCGAGGACAGGGAATCAGCCCCAGCATTTT
TRBJ2-7 TRBD2 - TRBV11-3 CASRTVLSPSGPREQYF TGTGCCAGCAGAACTGTCCTCTCTCCTAGCGGGCCTCGGGAGCAGTACTTC
TRBJ2-7 TRBD1 - TRBV4-1 CASSQGTGGGYEQYF TGCGCCAGCAGCCAAGGGACAGGGGGCGGCTACGAGCAGTACTTC
TRBJ2-3 - - TRBV28 CASSLRTSPIGSTDTQYF TGTGCCAGCAGTTTGAGAACCTCCCCTATCGGGAGCACAGATACGCAGTATTTT
TRBJ2-1 TRBD2 - TRBV19 CASSITSGIFNEQFF TGTGCCAGTAGTATTACTAGCGGGATATTCAATGAGCAGTTCTTC
TRBJ1-5 TRBD1 - TRBV28 CASSPDRGFIQPQHF TGTGCCAGCAGCCCGGACAGGGGTTTCATTCAGCCCCAGCATTTT
TRBJ1-2 - once TRBV6-1 CASSEYVRQVYGYTF TGTGCCAGCAGTGAATACGTCAGGCAAGTCTATGGCTACACCTTC
TRBJ1-1 - - TRBV5-1 CASKGILNTEAFF TGCGCCAGCAAGGGGATTTTGAACACTGAAGCTTTCTTT
TRBJ2-1 - once TRBV7-9 CASSLKGGTEQFF TGTGCCAGCAGCTTAAAGGGCGGGACCGAACAGTTCTTC
TRBJ1-1 TRBD1 once TRBV14 CASSQEQGKGTEAFF TGTGCCAGCAGCCAAGAACAGGGGAAAGGCACTGAAGCTTTCTTT
TRBJ1-5 TRBD1 - TRBV7-9 CASSPYSLQGDQPQHF TGTGCCAGCAGCCCCTATAGTCTACAGGGGGATCAGCCCCAGCATTTT
TRBJ2-2 TRBD1 - TRBV5-1 CASSAGTGEAGELFF TGCGCCAGCAGCGCTGGGACAGGGGAAGCCGGGGAGCTGTTTTTT
TRBJ2-3 TRBD2 once TRBV7-7 CASSTGGKTDTQYF TGTGCTAGCAGCACGGGAGGGAAGACAGATACGCAGTATTTT
TRBJ1-2 - - TRBV2 CASSEALGGLDGYTF TGTGCCAGCAGTGAAGCGCTTGGGGGCTTGGATGGCTACACCTTC
TRBJ1-1 - - TRBV5-1 CASSQMGGDGNTEAFF TGCGCCAGCAGCCAGATGGGGGGTGATGGAAACACTGAAGCTTTCTTT
TRBJ2-7 TRBD1 - TRBV28 CASSLGGTGGWEQYF TGTGCCAGCAGTTTAGGCGGGACAGGGGGTTGGGAGCAGTACTTC
TRBJ1-5 - - TRBV11-1 CASSSPEDMDQPQHF TGTGCCAGCAGTTCCCCAGAGGATATGGATCAGCCCCAGCATTTT
TRBJ1-2 - - TRBV6-6 CASSYTQQGNGYTF TGTGCCAGCAGTTATACCCAACAGGGAAATGGCTACACCTTC